The rows below give T cell receptor beta chains drawn from one sample of a study of shared clonotypes between healthy human individuals. Repertoires were generated with immunoSEQ multiplex PCR, while TCRdb's copy carries only in-frame clones and drops some. The table includes approximately 2,000,000 clones, 85% to 95% detected once. The specimen sequenced was naive CD4+ T cells from PBMCs. These TCRs come from a man aged 18 to 29 in good health. Some clones in this sample may be carry-over from other donors' samples. CDR3s include the opening cysteine and the closing phenylalanine or tryptophan. Each record gives: J gene, V gene, clone size, CDR3 protein. Only some rows state a clone size, as once, few, many or a class for expanded clones.

>TRBJ1-5|TRBV28|NA
CASVGTGYKGLMGNSNQPQHF
>TRBJ2-5|TRBV19|NA
CASSPGLGQRGYLETQYF
>TRBJ2-5|TRBV18|once
CASSPSSGTSQETQYF
>TRBJ2-3|TRBV7-8|NA
CASSLRVRGADTQYF
>TRBJ2-1|TRBV29-1|once
CSVDGRLARRFLYNEQFF
>TRBJ2-7|TRBV6-6|once
CASSYGWTDPSEQYF
>TRBJ2-7|TRBV5-1|NA
CASSPTTRGTYEQYF
>TRBJ1-1|TRBV5-6|NA
CASSLGAGTEHTEAFF
>TRBJ2-7|TRBV4-1|NA
CASSHTGGAATYEQYF
>TRBJ1-2|TRBV27|NA
CASSLWDRGYGYTF
>TRBJ2-6|TRBV6-1|NA
CASTPVSGANVLTF
>TRBJ2-1|TRBV2|NA
CASSKRLVEDLAGQFF